The 32 T cell receptor beta chains given below trace back to one sample, sequenced in a study of Ad26.COV2.S vaccination and SARS-CoV-2 variants (dated by TCRdb to 2020 to 2023). To prepare the library, the immunoSEQ multiplex PCR assay was applied. What TCRdb holds here is the immuneACCESS table cut down to in-frame rearrangements. Part of the clones is not present; checked against another copy, under half of the missing clones reflect an unresolved V gene, and the others are unexplained. The sample contains hundreds of thousands of clones, about 90% of them found a single time. The ten largest clones add up to about 3.5% of the sample. The treatment or condition label, read with the paper, signifies: some 20 received Ad26.COV2.S at low or high dose, single or two shots; several received placebo; per-sample allocation not given. For vaccine and placebo recipients, repertoires were sequenced using samples collected on day 63 after the first injection.

The source material was peripheral blood, sampled in a trial of Ad26.COV2.S vaccine versus placebo. These TCRs come from a person aged 18 to 65 who received the Ad26.COV2.S COVID-19 vaccine or a placebo.

V usage is TRBV5-1 and J usage is TRBJ2-5, with D possibly being TRBD1 or TRBD2 (5 bases each). Germline CDR1 and CDR2: SGHRS and YFSETQ. With 5 bases removed from V and 2 bases from J, the gap between germline ends came to 13 bases. This CDR3 region has 14 residues. CDR3 region: CASRGRESQETQYF. The CDR3 DNA reads as TGCGCCAGCAGGGGCAGGGAGAGTCAAGAGACCCAGTACTTC.

The chain couples TRBV5-5 to TRBJ2-5; 7 bases agree with TRBD2. V lost 1 base and J lost 5; bases outside the gene matches: 5. This CDR3 is built from 14 residues. Germline CDR1 reads SGHKS; CDR2 reads YYEKEE (reference sequence). The CDR3 reads CASSLSAGVETQYF. The DNA for the CDR3 is TGTGCCAGCAGCTTGTCTGCGGGAGTGGAGACCCAGTACTTC.

J is TRBJ2-7 and V is TRBV19, with D maybe TRBD2 (5 bases). Germline values: CDR1 LNHDA, CDR2 SQIVND (reference sequence). This CDR3 spans 16 amino acids. V lost 1 base and J lost 2, with 15 bases in between. CDR3 coding DNA: TGTGCCAGTAGTATAGCAGAGGAGGCAGGAGCCTACGAGCAGTACTTC. Translated: CASSIAEEAGAYEQYF.

V usage is TRBV5-5 and J usage is TRBJ1-1; no definite D call. The germline CDR1 and CDR2 sequences are SGHKS and YYEKEE (reference sequence). V lost 2 bases, J lost 1 base, and 9 bases lay in between. CDR3 length equals 14 residues. CDR3 loop: CASSLWGRNTEAFF. In DNA form, the CDR3 reads TGTGCCAGCAGCTTATGGGGTAGGAACACTGAAGCTTTCTTT.

In its sample, this clone was seen once. The CDR3 region is CASGRGYNEQFF. Written as DNA, the CDR3 is TGTGCCAGCGGTCGGGGCTACAATGAGCAGTTCTTC. The chain uses TRBV12-3 or TRBV12-4 and TRBJ2-1; D may be TRBD2 (5 bases). The V gene lost 8 bases and the J gene lost 3 bases, with 8 bases spanning the gap. CDR3 length equals 12 residues.

The gene calls are TRBV6-6 and TRBJ2-7; TRBD1 is a possible D gene (6 bases). V gave up 2 bases and J gave up 1 base, with 9 bases separating them. CDR3 size: 14 residues. Germline V gives CDR1 MNHNY, CDR2 SVGAGI (reference sequence). CDR3 nucleotide sequence: TGTGCCAGCAGTTACCTGGACAGATCCTACGAGCAGTACTTC. Its translation: CASSYLDRSYEQYF.

This sequence joins TRBV18 and TRBJ2-3, with 9 bases identical to TRBD2. The CDR3 length is 14 residues. CDR1 KGHSH and CDR2 LQKENI come from the germline V gene. V lost 0 bases, J lost 7 bases, and 2 bases stayed unmatched. CDR3 sequence reads: CASSPPSGSNTQYF. CDR3 nucleotide sequence: TGTGCCAGCTCACCACCTAGCGGGAGTAATACGCAGTATTTT.

The chain couples TRBV9 to TRBJ2-5; possibly TRBD1 or TRBD2 for D (5 bases each). The V end lost 0 bases, the J end lost 1 base, and 16 bases lay between the germline ends. CDR1 and CDR2 from the germline V gene are SGDLS and YYNGEE. This CDR3 has 17 amino acids. CDR3 nucleotides: TGTGCCAGCAGCGTAGGCCGCCCCGGGACCCTCCAAGAGACCCAGTACTTC. Translated, it gives CASSVGRPGTLQETQYF.

CDR3 DNA: TGTGCCAGCAGTCTCGTACCGGGGAGCGCCGGGGAGCTGTTTTTT. It codes for CASSLVPGSAGELFF. V and J are TRBV28 and TRBJ2-2; maybe TRBD2 (5 bases). CDR1 and CDR2 (germline): MDHEN, SYDVKM. This CDR3 has 15 residues. V lost 5 bases and J 6 bases, leaving 16 bases between the germline ends.

The chain couples TRBV2 to TRBJ2-7; D gene ambiguous. The CDR3 has 14 residues. The germline V gene has CDR1 SNHLY and CDR2 FYNNEI. V shed 0 bases and J shed 7 bases, with 13 bases lying between them. In nucleotides, the CDR3 is TGTGCCAGCAGTGAAGCGTACGGCCTGGGGGAGCAGTACTTC. Its translation is CASSEAYGLGEQYF.

This clone is a singleton in its sample. The rearrangement joins TRBV7-2 to TRBJ2-7; TRBD2 might be the D (5 bases). V dropped 5 bases and J dropped 3 bases, with 11 bases sitting between them. Germline CDR1 reads SGHTA; CDR2 reads FQGNSA. This CDR3 is 13 amino acids long. The CDR3 region is CASSTRLFYEQYF. In DNA form, the CDR3 reads TGTGCCAGCAGCACGAGACTATTCTACGAGCAGTACTTC.

With respect to this clone: One end of the junction varies from germline; a read error may be responsible. The genes are TRBV5-8 and TRBJ1-6; 8 nucleotides line up with TRBD1. The CDR3 consists of 20 residues. Germline-derived CDR1 and CDR2 are SGHTS and YDEGEE. CDR3 sequence (DNA): TGTGCCAGCAGCTTCCGTCAGGGGGCGCAGATCGGATCCTCTAATTCACCCCTCCACTTT. Translated, it gives CASSFRQGAQIGSSNSPLHF.

V and J are TRBV7-2 and TRBJ2-1; D is ambiguous. This CDR3 is built from 13 residues. V lost 5 bases and J lost 6, with 11 bases in between. Germline V gene data show CDR1 as SGHTA and CDR2 as FQGNSA. The CDR3 sequence is CASSLRSSNEQFF. The CDR3 nucleotides are TGTGCCAGCAGCCTTCGGAGTAGCAATGAGCAGTTCTTC. Based on the CDR3 plus reference TRBV7-2 and TRBJ2-1, the full variable domain is GAGVSQSPSNKVTEKGKDVELRCDPISGHTALYWYRQSLGQGLEFLIYFQGNSAPDKSGLPSDRFSAERTGGSVSTLTIQRTQQEDSAVYLCASSLRSSNEQFFGPGTRLTVL.

The chain links TRBV18 to TRBJ1-1; no clear D gene. Trimming removed 6 bases from V and 0 bases from J, with 17 bases in between. The CDR3 is made up of 16 amino acids. Germline lookup yields CDR1 KGHSH and CDR2 LQKENI. CDR3 nucleotides: TGTGCCAGCTCGTCATTCAGTCAGACAATGAACACTGAAGCTTTCTTT. Its translation: CASSSFSQTMNTEAFF.

V gene TRBV3-1 (or the pseudogene TRBV3-2) combines with J gene TRBJ2-7, with D possibly matching TRBD2 (6 bases). This CDR3 contains 13 residues. Looked up from germline, CDR1 is LGHDT and CDR2 is YNNKEL (reference sequence). Trimming removed 4 bases at V and 5 bases at J, with 12 bases between. CDR3 bases: TGTGCCAGCAGCCGAGACGGGAGCCACGAGCAGTACTTC. Its translation: CASSRDGSHEQYF.

The chain joins TRBV3-1 (or the pseudogene TRBV3-2) to TRBJ2-7; 10 bases fit TRBD2. Trimming removed 5 bases from V and 5 bases from J; junction bases left unmatched: 6. CDR1 is LGHDT, CDR2 YNNKEL, per germline (reference sequence). The CDR3 loop spans 14 amino acids. CDR3 in amino acids: CASSSSGGGNEQYF. The DNA of the CDR3 is TGTGCCAGCAGCAGCAGCGGGGGGGGCAACGAGCAGTACTTC.

The chain carries TRBV4-1 and TRBJ2-7; 11 bases fit TRBD2. The CDR3 sequence is 14 residues long. Germline V lookup: CDR1 MGHRA, CDR2 YSYEKL. Trimming took 6 bases from V and 4 from J; bases not matched to a gene: 5. In nucleotides, the CDR3 is TGCGCCAGCAGTGGTAGCGGGAGGGGTTACGAGCAGTACTTC. Protein sequence: CASSGSGRGYEQYF.

The chain recombines TRBV4-3 with TRBJ1-4; 8 bases align to TRBD1. Trimming cost V 0 bases and J 2 bases; bases outside gene matches: 5. This CDR3 has 17 residues. CDR1 is LGHNA and CDR2 is YSLEER in the germline V gene. CDR3 nucleotide sequence: TGCGCCAGCAGCCAAGATACAGGGGGTTGGACTAATGAAAAACTGTTTTTT. It yields the protein CASSQDTGGWTNEKLFF.

A remark on this clone: A junction end diverges from the germline sequence, so it may reflect a read error. V and J are TRBV7-7 and TRBJ2-1; 9 nucleotides agree with TRBD1. CDR1 and CDR2 (germline): SSHAT, FNYEAQ (reference sequence). The CDR3 totals 15 residues. CDR3 region: CASSLDRGNYNEQFF. CDR3 nucleotides: TGTGCTAGCAGCTTGGACAGGGGTAACTACAATGAGCAGTTCTTC.

The J gene is TRBJ2-7, the V gene TRBV6-5, with 8 nucleotides matching TRBD2. Unmatched junction bases numbered 4, after V lost 1 base and J lost 2 bases. The CDR3 has 15 residues. Per germline, CDR1 MNHEY and CDR2 SVGAGI. The CDR3 loop is CASSYLTGGTYEQYF. DNA of the CDR3: TGTGCCAGCAGTTACTTGACGGGGGGGACCTACGAGCAGTACTTC.

In nucleotides, the CDR3 is TGTGCCAGCACTTCACCAGGGACAGGGGGTAATGGCTACACCTTC. Protein: CASTSPGTGGNGYTF. The V gene is TRBV28, the J gene TRBJ1-2, with 11 nucleotides matching TRBD1. V lost 7 bases to trimming and J lost 6 bases; unmatched junction nucleotides: 10. In germline, CDR1 is MDHEN, CDR2 SYDVKM. The CDR3 is 15 residues long.

For the CDR3, the DNA is TGTGCCAGCAGCCAGGGGACAGCCCCGAACTATGGCTACACCTTC. Translation: CASSQGTAPNYGYTF. The chain couples TRBV3-1 (or the pseudogene TRBV3-2) to TRBJ1-2, with 7 nucleotides matching TRBD1. This CDR3 is built from 15 residues. Germline V gene lookup returns CDR1 LGHDT and CDR2 YNNKEL (reference sequence). J lost 2 bases, V lost 3 bases, and 6 bases had no gene match.

The chain links TRBV4-3 to TRBJ1-4; 8 nucleotides match TRBD1. The V gene end was trimmed by 1 base and the J gene end by 13 bases; junction bases not matched to a gene: 5. The CDR3 runs 13 residues. In germline, CDR1 is LGHNA, CDR2 YSLEER. CDR3 in amino acids: CASSQGQGAGLFF. CDR3 in DNA: TGCGCCAGCAGCCAAGGCCAGGGGGCCGGACTGTTTTTT.

Here the CDR3 reads CASSLMATLGGNEQFF. The CDR3 DNA is TGTGCCAGCAGCTTAATGGCTACCCTGGGGGGAAATGAGCAGTTCTTC. The chain links TRBV7-3 to TRBJ2-1; D possibly corresponds to TRBD2 (6 bases). Per the germline V gene, CDR1 is SGHTA and CDR2 is FQGTGA. V was pared by 1 base and J by 7 bases, with 17 bases between. This CDR3 spans 16 amino acids. The entire variable domain, with the rest obtained from reference TRBV7-3 and TRBJ2-1, is as follows: GAGVSQTPSNKVTEKGKYVELRCDPISGHTALYWYRQSLGQGPEFLIYFQGTGAADDSGLPNDRFFAVRPEGSVSTLKIQRTERGDSAVYLCASSLMATLGGNEQFFGPGTRLTVL.

CDR3 bases: TGTGCCAGTAGATCGGGGACCGTCTCCTACAATGAGCAGTTCTTC. Encoded protein: CASRSGTVSYNEQFF. The chain has TRBV19 and TRBJ2-1; D might be TRBD1 or TRBD2, each matching 5 bases. With 6 bases removed from V and 0 bases from J, the gap between germline ends came to 12 bases. The CDR3 is 15 amino acids. Germline assignment: CDR1 LNHDA and CDR2 SQIVND (reference sequence).

The V gene is TRBV18, the J gene TRBJ2-4, with 7 bases identical to TRBD2. This CDR3 comprises 12 residues. Germline assignment: CDR1 KGHSH and CDR2 LQKENI. With V trimmed by 3 bases and J by 9 bases, 2 bases remained unmatched. The CDR3: CASSPGEGIQYF. CDR3 DNA sequence: TGTGCCAGCTCACCTGGGGAGGGCATTCAGTACTTC.

The chain links TRBV4-1 to TRBJ1-1; 10 nucleotides line up with TRBD1. The CDR3 runs to 14 residues. The V gene end was trimmed by 4 bases and the J gene end by 2 bases; junction bases not matched to a gene: 1. Germline values: CDR1 MGHRA, CDR2 YSYEKL. CDR3 amino acids: CASSRDRGNTEAFF. The CDR3 DNA is TGCGCCAGCAGCCGGGACAGGGGTAACACTGAAGCTTTCTTT.

CDR3 in DNA: TGTGCCAGCAGTTTATCATGGTTAGCGGGAGATATCTTCAATGAGCAGTTCTTC. It codes for CASSLSWLAGDIFNEQFF. The chain is built from TRBV27 and TRBJ2-1, with 9 bases fitting TRBD2. The CDR3 runs to 18 residues. The germline V gene encodes CDR1 MNHEY and CDR2 SMNVEV (reference sequence). V lost 0 bases, J lost 6 bases, and 12 bases stayed unmatched.

The rearrangement uses TRBV5-4 and TRBJ2-3, with D unresolved. Trimming removed 0 bases at V and 0 bases at J, with 8 bases between. This CDR3 has 15 amino acids. Germline lookup yields CDR1 SGHNT and CDR2 YYREEE (reference sequence). Here the CDR3 reads CASSLDFTSTDTQYF. Here the CDR3 DNA reads TGTGCCAGCAGCTTGGACTTTACTAGCACAGATACGCAGTATTTT.

Only one count was recorded for this clone. The CDR3 here is CASSLVDGYNEQFF. Here the CDR3 DNA reads TGTGCCAGCAGCTTAGTGGACGGATACAATGAGCAGTTCTTC. The chain has TRBV7-9 and TRBJ2-1; D not resolved. V lost 1 base and J lost 4, with 8 bases in between. The V gene's germline CDR1 is SEHNR and CDR2 FQNEAQ (reference sequence). The CDR3 has 14 residues.

The chain recombines TRBV6-1 with TRBJ1-2; D ambiguous. Per the germline V gene, CDR1 is MNHNS and CDR2 is SASEGT. This CDR3 is built from 12 residues. V lost 0 bases, J lost 10 bases, and 9 bases lay in between. CDR3 amino acids: CASSEAGRAYTF. CDR3 coding DNA: TGTGCCAGCAGTGAAGCGGGCCGCGCCTACACCTTC.

The chain couples TRBV2 to TRBJ2-2; 13 nucleotides line up with TRBD2. The germline V gene encodes CDR1 SNHLY and CDR2 FYNNEI. Unmatched junction bases numbered 8, after V lost 7 bases and J lost 6 bases. CDR3 length: 16 residues. CDR3 DNA sequence: TGTGCCAGCACCGGGACTAGCGGGGCGGGGTCCGGGGAGCTGTTTTTT. Residues: CASTGTSGAGSGELFF.